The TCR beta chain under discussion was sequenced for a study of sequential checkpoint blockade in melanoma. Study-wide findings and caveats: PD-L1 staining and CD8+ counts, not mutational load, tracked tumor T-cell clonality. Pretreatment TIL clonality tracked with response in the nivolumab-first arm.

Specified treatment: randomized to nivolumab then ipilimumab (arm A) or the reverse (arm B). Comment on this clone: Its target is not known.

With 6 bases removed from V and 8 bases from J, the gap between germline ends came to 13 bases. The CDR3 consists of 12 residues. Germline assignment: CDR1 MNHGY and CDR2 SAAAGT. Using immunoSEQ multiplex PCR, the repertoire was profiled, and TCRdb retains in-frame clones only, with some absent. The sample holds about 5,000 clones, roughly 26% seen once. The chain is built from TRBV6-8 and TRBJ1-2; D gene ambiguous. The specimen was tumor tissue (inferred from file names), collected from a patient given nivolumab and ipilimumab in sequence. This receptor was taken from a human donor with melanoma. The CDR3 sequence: CASRPRGHGYTF. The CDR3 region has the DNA TGTGCCAGCAGGCCACGCGGTCACGGCTACACCTTC.